This T cell receptor beta chain was sequenced in a study of blood T cell repertoires in COVID-19. Study-level background: T cells, B-cell-depleted T cells, or PBMCs provided the cDNA or gDNA that served as material.

Trimming removed 3 bases from V and 7 bases from J; junction bases left unmatched: 10. The V gene's germline CDR1 is GTSNPN and CDR2 SVGIG (reference sequence). The CDR3 length is 15 residues. As originally analysed: Nucleated cell counts were estimated from reference gene primer amplification. Measured with immunoSEQ multiplex PCR; TCRdb has only the in-frame clones, and not every one. The V and J calls and clone size are taken from that table; D and trimming were inferred from the DNA. The sample contains about 200,000 clones, approximately 80% of which appear only once. The origin of this receptor is a woman aged 80 or over with acute or convalescent COVID-19. The specimen was peripheral blood. The rearrangement links TRBV30 to TRBJ2-1; 9 nucleotides align to TRBD1. The CDR3 reads CAWSSGTGPSNEQFF. CDR3 coding DNA: TGTGCCTGGAGCTCCGGGACAGGGCCTTCTAATGAGCAGTTCTTC.